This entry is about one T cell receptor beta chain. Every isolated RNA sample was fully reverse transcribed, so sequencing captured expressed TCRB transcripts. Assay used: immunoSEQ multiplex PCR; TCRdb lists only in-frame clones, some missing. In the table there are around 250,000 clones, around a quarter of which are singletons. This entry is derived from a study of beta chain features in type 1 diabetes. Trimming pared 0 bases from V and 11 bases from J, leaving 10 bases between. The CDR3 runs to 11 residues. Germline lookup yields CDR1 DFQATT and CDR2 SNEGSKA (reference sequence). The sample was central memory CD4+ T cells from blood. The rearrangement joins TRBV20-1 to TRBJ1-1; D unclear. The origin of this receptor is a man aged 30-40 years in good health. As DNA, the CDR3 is TGCAGTGCTAGAGAGGGCAGGCTGGCTTTCTTT. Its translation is CSAREGRLAFF.